This TCR beta chain was captured in a study of shared clonotypes between healthy human individuals. Naive CD8 cells lacked CD45RO, underwent positive selection for CCR7 and left out terminally differentiated effector memory CD45RA+ cells. Clones were sequenced by immunoSEQ multiplex PCR, and TCRdb holds only the in-frame ones, with some missing. The sample holds around 2,000,000 clones, approximately 94% seen once. In germline, CDR1 is SNHLY, CDR2 FYNNEI. Trimming cost V 2 bases and J 0 bases, with 8 bases left between them. This CDR3 is built from 15 residues. The sequenced sample consisted of naive CD8+ T cells sorted from blood. The chain couples TRBV2 to TRBJ1-3; D may be TRBD1 (6 bases). The receptor's source is a man aged 18 to 35 in good health. The chain's CDR3 is CASSERTASGNTIYF. For the CDR3, the DNA is TGTGCCAGCAGTGAAAGGACAGCCTCTGGAAACACCATATATTTT.